The T cell receptor beta chain described here comes from a study of blood T cell repertoires in COVID-19. Whole-study context: The origin of the acute and convalescent COVID-19 samples was the United States, Italy and Spain.

Original processing methods: Reference gene primer amplification gave estimated nucleated cell counts. Here immunoSEQ multiplex PCR was the method, and the copy in TCRdb shows in-frame clones only, minus some. The D gene and trimming were derived from the DNA, and the V and J assignments and clone size from that table. The sample contains about 83,000 clones, more than 85% of which appear only once. V lost 0 bases, J lost 7 bases, and 10 bases lay in between. CDR1 SGDLS and CDR2 YYNGEE come from the germline V gene. The CDR3 has 13 amino acids. The J gene is TRBJ1-2, the V gene TRBV9, with D uncertain. This clonotype originated in a man older than 75 with active or convalescent COVID-19. The sequenced sample consisted of peripheral blood. CDR3 protein: CASSVAGRGGYTF. The CDR3 nucleotides read TGTGCCAGCAGCGTAGCTGGCAGAGGTGGCTACACCTTC.